These T cell receptor beta chains were read from a single sample in a study of shared clonotypes between healthy human individuals. Sequencing was performed with immunoSEQ multiplex PCR; in TCRdb, only in-frame clones are kept and a portion is missing. The sample carries millions of clones, just over 90% recorded once. The specimen was naive CD8+ T cells from PBMCs. These receptors all come from a young man in good health. Some clones in this sample may be carry-over from other donors' samples. Both conserved end residues are part of each CDR3. D genes are given only for firm matches. Not every row has a clone size; where given, it reads once, few, many or a size class.

v_gene: TRBV13; d_gene: TRBD2; abundance: -; j_gene: TRBJ2-1; len: 17; CDR3aa: CASSPRGGLAGVRGQFF; CDR3nt: TGTGCCAGCAGCCCACGCGGCGGACTAGCGGGAGTGAGGGGGCAGTTCTTC
v_gene: TRBV6-1; d_gene: TRBD1; abundance: -; j_gene: TRBJ2-2; len: 15; CDR3aa: CASKVGTANTGELFF; CDR3nt: TGTGCCAGCAAGGTGGGGACAGCGAACACCGGGGAGCTGTTTTTT
v_gene: TRBV29-1; d_gene: TRBD2; abundance: once; j_gene: TRBJ2-1; len: 13; CDR3aa: CSVRGTRNNEQFF; CDR3nt: TGCAGCGTCCGTGGGACTAGGAACAATGAGCAGTTCTTC
v_gene: TRBV11-3; d_gene: TRBD2; abundance: -; j_gene: TRBJ2-1; len: 16; CDR3aa: CASSSRGGLLRNEQFF; CDR3nt: TGTGCCAGCAGCTCACGGGGGGGCCTTCTCAGAAATGAGCAGTTCTTC
v_gene: TRBV21-1; d_gene: -; abundance: -; j_gene: TRBJ1-5; len: 17; CDR3aa: CASMDRQPSKVFQPQHF; CDR3nt: TGTGCCAGCATGGACCGCCAACCGTCGAAGGTATTTCAGCCCCAGCATTTT
v_gene: TRBV15; d_gene: -; abundance: -; j_gene: TRBJ1-2; len: 13; CDR3aa: CATSTSGTGGYTF; CDR3nt: TGTGCCACCAGCACCTCAGGGACTGGTGGCTACACCTTC
v_gene: TRBV28; d_gene: -; abundance: few; j_gene: TRBJ2-1; len: 14; CDR3aa: CASRPADSYNEQFF; CDR3nt: TGTGCCAGCAGGCCAGCGGACTCCTACAATGAGCAGTTCTTC
v_gene: TRBV11-2; d_gene: TRBD1; abundance: -; j_gene: TRBJ2-7; len: 14; CDR3aa: CASSWGTGDYEQYF; CDR3nt: TGTGCCAGCAGCTGGGGGACAGGGGACTACGAGCAGTACTTC
v_gene: TRBV7-6; d_gene: -; abundance: -; j_gene: TRBJ2-1; len: 16; CDR3aa: CASSPRDSGNNNEQFF; CDR3nt: TGTGCCAGCAGCCCCCGGGACTCAGGAAACAACAATGAGCAGTTCTTC
v_gene: TRBV7-9; d_gene: TRBD2; abundance: -; j_gene: TRBJ2-2; len: 15; CDR3aa: CASSLGERETGELFF; CDR3nt: TGTGCCAGCAGCTTAGGAGAGCGGGAGACCGGGGAGCTGTTTTTT
v_gene: TRBV11-2; d_gene: TRBD2; abundance: once; j_gene: TRBJ2-5; len: 16; CDR3aa: CASSLFSAGVKETQYF; CDR3nt: TGTGCCAGCAGCTTATTTTCGGCGGGAGTAAAAGAGACCCAGTACTTC
v_gene: TRBV21-1; d_gene: -; abundance: -; j_gene: TRBJ2-5; len: 14; CDR3aa: CASSKGAEEGYLYF; CDR3nt: TGTGCCAGCAGCAAAGGGGCTGAAGAGGGGTATTTGTACTTC
v_gene: TRBV27; d_gene: -; abundance: -; j_gene: TRBJ1-1; len: 14; CDR3aa: CASSLSRGATEAFF; CDR3nt: TGTGCCAGCAGTTTATCGAGGGGGGCGACTGAAGCTTTCTTT
v_gene: TRBV11-2; d_gene: -; abundance: once; j_gene: TRBJ1-1; len: 12; CDR3aa: CASSLGQPEAFF; CDR3nt: TGTGCCAGCAGCCTAGGACAGCCTGAAGCTTTCTTT
v_gene: TRBV28; d_gene: TRBD2; abundance: -; j_gene: TRBJ2-1; len: 18; CDR3aa: CASDSFSWGGRDRNEQFF; CDR3nt: TGTGCCAGCGATTCTTTCTCCTGGGGCGGGAGGGATAGAAATGAGCAGTTCTTC
v_gene: TRBV27; d_gene: -; abundance: -; j_gene: TRBJ1-5; len: 13; CDR3aa: CASRAGIFQPQHF; CDR3nt: TGTGCCAGCAGAGCAGGTATTTTCCAGCCCCAGCATTTT
v_gene: TRBV9; d_gene: -; abundance: -; j_gene: TRBJ2-7; len: 16; CDR3aa: CASSPQAGTNFYEQYF; CDR3nt: TGTGCCAGCAGCCCTCAAGCCGGGACCAACTTTTACGAGCAGTACTTC
v_gene: TRBV11-2; d_gene: TRBD2; abundance: -; j_gene: TRBJ2-2; len: 18; CDR3aa: CASSLYSPRGSPTGELFF; CDR3nt: TGTGCCAGCAGCTTATATTCCCCGCGGGGGTCACCAACCGGGGAGCTGTTTTTT
v_gene: TRBV4-1; d_gene: TRBD1; abundance: -; j_gene: TRBJ1-1; len: 16; CDR3aa: CASSQDGTGLNTEAFF; CDR3nt: TGCGCCAGCAGCCAGGATGGGACAGGCCTAAACACTGAAGCTTTCTTT
v_gene: TRBV7-8; d_gene: -; abundance: -; j_gene: TRBJ1-1; len: 13; CDR3aa: CASSLGFNTEAFF; CDR3nt: TGTGCCAGCAGCTTAGGTTTCAACACTGAAGCTTTCTTT
v_gene: TRBV7-9; d_gene: -; abundance: -; j_gene: TRBJ2-7; len: 13; CDR3aa: CASRPAGGYEQYF; CDR3nt: TGTGCCAGCAGACCCGCTGGGGGCTACGAGCAGTACTTC
v_gene: TRBV27; d_gene: -; abundance: -; j_gene: TRBJ2-1; len: 15; CDR3aa: CASQPIVPLYNEQFF; CDR3nt: TGTGCCAGCCAACCCATAGTTCCTCTCTACAATGAGCAGTTCTTC
v_gene: TRBV19; d_gene: -; abundance: -; j_gene: TRBJ2-7; len: 14; CDR3aa: CASSISRGDYEQYF; CDR3nt: TGTGCCAGTAGTATCTCCAGGGGGGACTACGAGCAGTACTTC
v_gene: TRBV5-6; d_gene: -; abundance: -; j_gene: TRBJ2-7; len: 15; CDR3aa: CASSLMGNRVYEQYF; CDR3nt: TGTGCCAGCAGCTTGATGGGAAACAGGGTTTACGAGCAGTACTTC
v_gene: TRBV6-6; d_gene: -; abundance: -; j_gene: TRBJ2-1; len: 16; CDR3aa: CASSYSIRSSYNEQFF; CDR3nt: TGTGCCAGCAGTTACTCGATCCGGAGCTCCTACAATGAGCAGTTCTTC
v_gene: TRBV11-1; d_gene: -; abundance: -; j_gene: TRBJ2-3; len: 14; CDR3aa: CASSLGRAGDTQYF; CDR3nt: TGTGCCAGCAGCTTAGGGCGAGCGGGAGATACGCAGTATTTT
v_gene: TRBV5-5; d_gene: -; abundance: -; j_gene: TRBJ2-2; len: 15; CDR3aa: CASSWTDPNTGELFF; CDR3nt: TGTGCCAGCAGTTGGACGGACCCGAACACCGGGGAGCTGTTTTTT
v_gene: TRBV9; d_gene: -; abundance: -; j_gene: TRBJ2-1; len: 16; CDR3aa: CASSGPQGPLYNEQFF; CDR3nt: TGTGCCAGCAGCGGGCCCCAGGGGCCGCTTTACAATGAGCAGTTCTTC